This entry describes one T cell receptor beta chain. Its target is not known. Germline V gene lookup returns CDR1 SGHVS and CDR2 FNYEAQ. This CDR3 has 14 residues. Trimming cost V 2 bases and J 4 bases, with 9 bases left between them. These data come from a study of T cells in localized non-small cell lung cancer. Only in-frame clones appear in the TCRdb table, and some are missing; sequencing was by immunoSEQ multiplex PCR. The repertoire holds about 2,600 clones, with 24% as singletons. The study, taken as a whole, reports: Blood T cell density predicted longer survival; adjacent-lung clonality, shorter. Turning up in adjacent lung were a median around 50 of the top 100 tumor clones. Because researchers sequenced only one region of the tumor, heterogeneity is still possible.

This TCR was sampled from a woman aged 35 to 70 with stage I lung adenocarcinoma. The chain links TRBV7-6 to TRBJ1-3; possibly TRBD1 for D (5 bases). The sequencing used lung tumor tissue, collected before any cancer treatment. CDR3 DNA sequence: TGTGCCAGCAGCTTACAGGGTGCCGGAAACACCATATATTTT. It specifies CASSLQGAGNTIYF.